The source of this TCR beta chain is a study of blood T cell repertoires in COVID-19. About the research overall: Acute and convalescent COVID-19 samples came from the United States, Italy and Spain. Nucleic acid was either cDNA or gDNA, and it came from T cells, B-cell-depleted T cells, or PBMCs.

Germline CDR1 SGHKS, CDR2 YYEKEE (reference sequence). V lost 4 bases, J lost 2 bases, and 12 bases lay in between. The CDR3 contains 14 residues. Original analysis: It was from reference gene primer amplification that nucleated cell counts were estimated. Sequencing was performed with immunoSEQ multiplex PCR; in TCRdb, only in-frame clones are kept and a portion is missing. V and J calls and clone size are those listed in that table; D and trimming were worked out from the DNA. Of some 250,000 clones in the sample, more than 75% were seen once. This sequence originates from a man aged 18 to 35 who had recovered from COVID-19. This chain connects TRBV5-5 to TRBJ2-5; D is possibly TRBD2 (5 bases). Sequencing used PBMCs or T cells enriched from blood (not recorded which). The DNA for the CDR3 is TGTGCCAGCAGCCTCGGACTGGCACAAGAGACCCAGTACTTC. Translated, it gives CASSLGLAQETQYF.